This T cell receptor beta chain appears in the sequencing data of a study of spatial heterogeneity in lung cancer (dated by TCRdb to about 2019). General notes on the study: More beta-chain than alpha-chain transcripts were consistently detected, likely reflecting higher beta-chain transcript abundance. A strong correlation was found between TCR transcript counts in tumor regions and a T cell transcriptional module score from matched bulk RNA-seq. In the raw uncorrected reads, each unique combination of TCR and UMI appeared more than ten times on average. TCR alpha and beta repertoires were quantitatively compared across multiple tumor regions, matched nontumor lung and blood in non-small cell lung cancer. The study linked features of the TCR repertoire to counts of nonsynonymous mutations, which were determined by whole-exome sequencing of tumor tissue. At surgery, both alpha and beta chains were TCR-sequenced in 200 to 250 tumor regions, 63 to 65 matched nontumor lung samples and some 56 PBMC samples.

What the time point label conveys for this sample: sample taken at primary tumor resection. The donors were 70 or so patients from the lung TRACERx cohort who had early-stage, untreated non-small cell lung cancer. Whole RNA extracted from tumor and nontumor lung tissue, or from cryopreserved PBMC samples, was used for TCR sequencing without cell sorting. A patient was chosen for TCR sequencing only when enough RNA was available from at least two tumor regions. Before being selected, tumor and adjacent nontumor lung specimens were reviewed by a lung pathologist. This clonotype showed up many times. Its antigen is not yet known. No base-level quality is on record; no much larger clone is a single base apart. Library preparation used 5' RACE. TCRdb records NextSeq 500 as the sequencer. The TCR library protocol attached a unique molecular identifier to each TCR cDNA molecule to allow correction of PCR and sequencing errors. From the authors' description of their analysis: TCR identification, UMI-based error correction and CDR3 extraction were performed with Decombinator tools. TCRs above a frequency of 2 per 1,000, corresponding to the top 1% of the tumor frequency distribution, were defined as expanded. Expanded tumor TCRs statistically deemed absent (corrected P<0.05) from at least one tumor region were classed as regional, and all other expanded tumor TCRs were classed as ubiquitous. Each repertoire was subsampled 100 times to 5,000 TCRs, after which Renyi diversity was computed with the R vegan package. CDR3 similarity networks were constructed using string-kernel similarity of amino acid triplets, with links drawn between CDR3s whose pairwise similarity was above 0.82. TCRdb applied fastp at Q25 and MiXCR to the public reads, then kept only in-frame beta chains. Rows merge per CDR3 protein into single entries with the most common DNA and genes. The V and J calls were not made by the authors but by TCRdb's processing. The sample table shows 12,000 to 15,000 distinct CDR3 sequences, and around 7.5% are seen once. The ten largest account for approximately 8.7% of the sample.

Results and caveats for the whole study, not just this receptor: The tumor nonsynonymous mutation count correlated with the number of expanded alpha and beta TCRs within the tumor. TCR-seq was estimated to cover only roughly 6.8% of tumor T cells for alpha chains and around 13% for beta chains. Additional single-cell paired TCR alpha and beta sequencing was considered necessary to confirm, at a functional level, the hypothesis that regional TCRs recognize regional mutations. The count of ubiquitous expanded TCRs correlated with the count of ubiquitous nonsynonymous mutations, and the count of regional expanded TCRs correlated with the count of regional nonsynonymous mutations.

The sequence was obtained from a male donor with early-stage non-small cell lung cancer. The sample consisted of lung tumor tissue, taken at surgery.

The CDR3 reads as follows: CAISDRLGGQGTEAFF. In nucleotides, the sequence is TGTGCCATCAGTGATAGGTTAGGGGGGCAGGGAACTGAAGCTTTCTTT. The chain couples TRBV10-3 to TRBJ1-1; matching of 6 bases hints at TRBD1 as the D gene. For CDR1 and CDR2, the germline V gene lists ENHRY and SYGVKD. The junction shows trimming of 3 bases on V and 5 bases on J, plus 19 bases between the germline ends. The CDR3 starts with the cysteine, ends with the phenylalanine, and has 16 residues. Only the CDR3 DNA is retained, 48 bases long and in frame from the first base.